A single sample is the source of the 24 T cell receptor beta chains below, sequenced in a study of naive CD8 T cells in extremely preterm neonates. Profiling relied on immunoSEQ multiplex PCR, and the TCRdb table lists in-frame clones only, not all of them. The sample carries 4,200 or so clones, less than 98% recorded once. Sequencing was carried out using naive CD8+ T cells from blood. The receptors stem from a human donor in good health.

The chain recombines TRBV7-9 with TRBJ1-3; unclear D gene. V lost 9 bases and J lost 2, with 11 bases in between. CDR3 length: 13 residues. CDR1 and CDR2 from the germline V gene are SEHNR and FQNEAQ (reference sequence). The CDR3 protein is CASDTGAGNTIYF. The DNA for the CDR3 is TGTGCCAGTGATACGGGAGCTGGAAACACCATATATTTT.

The V gene is TRBV11-2, the J gene TRBJ1-2; D is ambiguous. Trimming stripped 6 bases from V and 1 base from J, with 12 bases between. Germline V CDR1 and CDR2: SGHAT, FQNNGV. The CDR3 length is 14 residues. As DNA, the CDR3 is TGTGCCAGCAGTCTCGGTTCGGTTAACTATGGCTACACCTTC. Amino acid sequence: CASSLGSVNYGYTF.

The chain links TRBV6-6 to TRBJ2-7; TRBD1 agrees at 7 bases. Trimming took 5 bases from V and 5 from J; bases not matched to a gene: 6. The germline gives CDR1 MNHNY, CDR2 SVGAGI (reference sequence). The CDR3 covers 13 residues. The chain's CDR3 is CASSMTGIDEQYF. CDR3 DNA: TGTGCCAGCAGTATGACAGGGATAGACGAGCAGTACTTC.

J is TRBJ2-1 and V is TRBV15; 9 bases are a match to TRBD2. The ends lost 0 bases at V and 7 bases at J; junction bases unmatched: 7. The CDR3 covers 16 residues. CDR1 and CDR2 from the germline V gene are LNHNV and YYDKDF (reference sequence). Here the CDR3 reads CATSRDRSGGQNEQFF. The CDR3 region has the DNA TGTGCCACCAGCAGAGATCGAAGCGGGGGGCAGAATGAGCAGTTCTTC.

This chain connects TRBV2 to TRBJ1-2; 8 bases line up with TRBD1. CDR3 length: 15 residues. V shed 2 bases, J shed 7 bases, and the junction held 9 bases outside the gene matches. Looked up from germline, CDR1 is SNHLY and CDR2 is FYNNEI. CDR3 protein: CASSETRTGRVGYTF. CDR3 coding DNA: TGTGCCAGCAGTGAAACGCGGACAGGGAGAGTTGGCTACACCTTC.

This chain connects TRBV7-2 to TRBJ1-1, with D unclear. The CDR3 is 14 amino acids. Germline V gives CDR1 SGHTA, CDR2 FQGNSA. V was shortened by 2 bases and J by 6 bases, with 13 bases between the two germline ends. The CDR3 nucleotides read TGTGCCAGCAGCTTACCGGGATTAGGCCCTGAAGCTTTCTTT. This gives the protein CASSLPGLGPEAFF.

The rearrangement joins TRBV2 to TRBJ1-5; 8 bases agree with TRBD1. The CDR3 has 14 residues. Germline CDR1 SNHLY, CDR2 FYNNEI. After removal of 8 bases from V and 3 bases from J, the junction contained 6 bases not matched to a gene. CDR3 sequence reads: CASGRDRNNQPQHF. The DNA for the CDR3 is TGTGCCAGCGGAAGGGACAGGAACAATCAGCCCCAGCATTTT.

The CDR3 sequence: CATSVGGSVYNEQFF. The CDR3 DNA reads as TGTGCCACCAGCGTCGGAGGGTCGGTTTACAATGAGCAGTTCTTC. This rearrangement joins TRBV15 to TRBJ2-1; TRBD2 is a possible D gene (6 bases). Trimming removed 5 bases at V and 4 bases at J, with 15 bases between. The CDR3 spans 15 residues. The V gene's germline CDR1 is LNHNV and CDR2 YYDKDF (reference sequence).

The V and J genes are TRBV6-1 and TRBJ2-1, with 9 bases aligning to TRBD2. Germline CDR1 MNHNS, CDR2 SASEGT. With 4 bases clipped from V and 8 bases from J, the junction kept 9 bases outside the gene matches. This CDR3 is 15 amino acids long. This CDR3 is CASSARRGGIDEQFF. The CDR3 DNA reads TGTGCCAGCAGTGCTCGGCGGGGGGGCATTGATGAGCAGTTCTTC.

The rearrangement uses TRBV7-9 and TRBJ2-1; perhaps TRBD2 as D (6 bases). Trimming cost V 2 bases and J 10 bases, with 30 bases left between them. This CDR3 comprises 19 residues. The germline CDR1 and CDR2 sequences are SEHNR and FQNEAQ (reference sequence). The CDR3 nucleotides are TGTGCCAGCAGCTTACCCCTGCAGTCTAGGCGGGGCGATGGAGGGGAGCAGTTCTTC. Residues: CASSLPLQSRRGDGGEQFF. Filled out from reference TRBV7-9 and TRBJ2-1, the complete variable domain reads DTGVSQNPRHKITKRGQNVTFRCDPISEHNRLYWYRQTLGQGPEFLTYFQNEAQLEKSRLLSDRFSAERPKGSFSTLEIQRTEQGDSAMYLCASSLPLQSRRGDGGEQFFGPGTRLTVL.

The rearrangement joins TRBV4-3 to TRBJ2-7; 8 nucleotides match TRBD1. The germline gives CDR1 LGHNA, CDR2 YSLEER. CDR3 size: 15 residues. V gave up 0 bases and J gave up 3 bases; unmatched junction bases: 4. Here the CDR3 DNA reads TGCGCCAGCAGCCAAGATCGTGGACAGGGCTACGAGCAGTACTTC. It translates to CASSQDRGQGYEQYF.

The rearrangement links TRBV7-8 to TRBJ2-3; 8 bases line up with TRBD1. The length of the CDR3 is 18 residues. Germline CDR1 is SGHVS and CDR2 is FQNEAQ. V was pared by 3 bases and J by 0 bases, with 11 bases of the junction left unmatched. This CDR3 is CASSFWDSGGASTDTQYF. CDR3 sequence (DNA): TGTGCCAGCAGCTTTTGGGACTCAGGGGGCGCGAGCACAGATACGCAGTATTTT.

The gene calls are TRBV7-8 and TRBJ1-2, with 7 bases that match TRBD1. The V gene's germline CDR1 is SGHVS and CDR2 FQNEAQ. With 4 bases clipped from V and 7 bases from J, the junction kept 18 bases outside the gene matches. This CDR3 is 17 amino acids long. CDR3 protein: CASSSRPGTAVAGGYTF. CDR3 nucleotide sequence: TGTGCCAGCAGCTCCAGACCAGGGACAGCCGTTGCGGGTGGCTACACCTTC.

The V gene is TRBV10-3, the J gene TRBJ1-2; no firm D call. Deletions cut 0 bases from V and 11 bases from J, with 22 bases between. Per the germline V gene, CDR1 is ENHRY and CDR2 is SYGVKD. There are 16 residues in the CDR3. CDR3: CAISESGEGGEKAYTF. CDR3 in DNA: TGTGCCATCAGTGAGTCAGGCGAGGGAGGCGAAAAGGCATACACCTTC.

The CDR3 sequence: CARVPRLVYEQYF. The CDR3 DNA reads TGTGCCAGAGTCCCTCGGTTGGTCTACGAGCAGTACTTC. V usage is TRBV9 and J usage is TRBJ2-7, with D unclear. Germline V CDR1 and CDR2: SGDLS, YYNGEE. The CDR3 loop spans 13 amino acids. V was shortened by 8 bases and J by 3 bases, with 15 bases between the two germline ends.

V is TRBV29-1 and J is TRBJ2-1; 9 bases fit TRBD1. CDR1 and CDR2 (germline): SQVTM, ANQGSEA. The V segment lost 5 bases and the J segment 4 bases; nucleotides outside the gene matches: 9. The CDR3 is 15 amino acids. The CDR3 sequence: CSVFRDRDLYNEQFF. For the CDR3, the DNA is TGCAGCGTTTTCAGGGACAGGGACCTATACAATGAGCAGTTCTTC.

The J gene is TRBJ1-6, the V gene TRBV6-5; 9 bases line up with TRBD1. V dropped 5 bases and J dropped 9; count of bases not matched to a gene: 5. CDR3 length equals 14 residues. The germline gives CDR1 MNHEY, CDR2 SVGAGI. CDR3 sequence reads: CASSRDREGSPLHF. Here the CDR3 DNA reads TGTGCCAGCAGTCGGGACAGGGAGGGTTCACCCCTCCACTTT.

This chain uses TRBV27 with TRBJ2-3, with D possibly TRBD2 on 7 matching bases. The CDR3 consists of 14 residues. Germline V lookup: CDR1 MNHEY, CDR2 SMNVEV (reference sequence). Trimming shortened V by 3 bases and J by 8 bases, and 15 bases separated the two germline ends. The CDR3 loop is CASSLDRGAGTQYF. The CDR3 DNA is TGTGCCAGCAGTTTGGATCGGGGGGCCGGTACGCAGTATTTT.

V gene TRBV5-8 combines with J gene TRBJ2-3, with 10 bases identical to TRBD2. The CDR3 is 18 residues long. V dropped 4 bases and J dropped 4; count of bases not matched to a gene: 15. The germline V gene encodes CDR1 SGHTS and CDR2 YDEGEE. Here the CDR3 reads CASSAGLAEAHEPDTQYF. CDR3 coding DNA: TGTGCCAGCAGCGCAGGACTAGCGGAGGCACACGAGCCAGATACGCAGTATTTT.

The chain joins TRBV27 to TRBJ2-4, with D perhaps TRBD1 (6 bases). CDR3 length: 14 residues. Trimming left V 6 bases short and J 8 bases short, with 17 bases between. CDR1 is MNHEY, CDR2 SMNVEV, per germline (reference sequence). CDR3 amino acids: CASRESGALHIQYF. The CDR3 region has the DNA TGTGCCAGCAGGGAATCAGGGGCCCTACACATTCAGTACTTC.

The V call is TRBV7-9, the J call TRBJ2-7; 8 bases agree with TRBD1. In germline, CDR1 is SEHNR, CDR2 FQNEAQ (reference sequence). The junction had 6 bases not matched to a gene; V was cut back by 7 bases and J by 1 base. The CDR3 contains 14 residues. The DNA for the CDR3 is TGTGCCAGCACCTACAGGGGGAGTTCCTACGAGCAGTACTTC. It translates to CASTYRGSSYEQYF.

V and J are TRBV4-1 and TRBJ1-2, with 9 bases matching TRBD1. There are 17 residues in the CDR3. V trimming: 3 bases; J trimming: 2 bases; junction bases outside the gene matches: 10. The germline V gene encodes CDR1 MGHRA and CDR2 YSYEKL. CDR3 coding DNA: TGCGCCAGCAGCCAGGGCGACAGGGGGAGGAGGAACTATGGCTACACCTTC. Protein: CASSQGDRGRRNYGYTF.

This chain joins TRBV15 and TRBJ2-1; 7 bases fit TRBD1. V was clipped by 4 bases and J by 8 bases; unmatched bases: 8. Germline V lookup: CDR1 LNHNV, CDR2 YYDKDF (reference sequence). The CDR3 is 14 amino acids. DNA for the CDR3: TGTGCCACCAGCAACGACAGGGTTTGGCATGAGCAGTTCTTC. Amino acid sequence: CATSNDRVWHEQFF.

The chain couples TRBV10-3 to TRBJ2-1, with 14 bases fitting TRBD2. With 2 bases clipped from V and 2 bases from J, the junction kept 14 bases outside the gene matches. The CDR3 is 21 residues long. The germline V gene encodes CDR1 ENHRY and CDR2 SYGVKD. This CDR3 reads CAISEPGGTSGGHGAYNEQFF. The CDR3 DNA reads as TGTGCCATCAGTGAGCCGGGAGGGACTAGCGGGGGCCACGGGGCCTACAATGAGCAGTTCTTC.